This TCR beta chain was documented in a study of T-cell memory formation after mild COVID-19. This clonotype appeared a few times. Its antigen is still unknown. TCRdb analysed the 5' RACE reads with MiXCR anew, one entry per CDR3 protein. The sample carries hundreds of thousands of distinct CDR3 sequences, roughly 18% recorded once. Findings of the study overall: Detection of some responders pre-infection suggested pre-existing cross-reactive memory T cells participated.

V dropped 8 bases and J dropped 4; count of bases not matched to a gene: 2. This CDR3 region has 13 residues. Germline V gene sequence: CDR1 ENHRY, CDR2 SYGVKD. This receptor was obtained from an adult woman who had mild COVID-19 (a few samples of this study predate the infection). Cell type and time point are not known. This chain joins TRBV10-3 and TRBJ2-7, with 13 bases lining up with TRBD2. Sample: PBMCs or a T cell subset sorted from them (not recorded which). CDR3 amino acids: CAIGGLAGYEQYF. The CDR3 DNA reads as TGTGCCATCGGGGGACTAGCGGGATACGAGCAGTACTTC.